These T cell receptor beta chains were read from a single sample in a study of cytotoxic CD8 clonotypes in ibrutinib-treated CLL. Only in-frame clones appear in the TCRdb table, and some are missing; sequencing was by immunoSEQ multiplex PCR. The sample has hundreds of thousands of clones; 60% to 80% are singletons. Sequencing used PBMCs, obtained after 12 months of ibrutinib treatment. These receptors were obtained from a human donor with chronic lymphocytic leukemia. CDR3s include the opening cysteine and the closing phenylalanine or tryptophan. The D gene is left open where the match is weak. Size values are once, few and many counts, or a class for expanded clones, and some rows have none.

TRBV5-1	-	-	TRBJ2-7	CASSLVYSFPFEQYF	TGCGCCAGCAGCTTGGTTTACAGTTTCCCTTTCGAGCAGTACTTC
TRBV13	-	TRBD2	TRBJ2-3	CASSSLAGGSTDTQYF	TGTGCCAGCAGCTCTCTAGCGGGGGGGAGCACAGATACGCAGTATTTT
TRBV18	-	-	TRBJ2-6	CASSLDGPGAGANVLTF	TGTGCCAGCTCACTAGACGGTCCGGGGGCTGGGGCCAACGTCCTGACTTTC
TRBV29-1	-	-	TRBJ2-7	CSVAGLWGKSYEQYF	TGCAGCGTTGCGGGATTATGGGGTAAATCCTACGAGCAGTACTTC
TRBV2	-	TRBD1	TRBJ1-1	CASSADRVDTEAFF	TGTGCCAGCAGTGCAGACAGGGTAGACACTGAAGCTTTCTTT
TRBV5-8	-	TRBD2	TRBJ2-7	CASSLAGGIYEQYF	TGTGCCAGCAGTCTGGCGGGAGGGATCTACGAGCAGTACTTC
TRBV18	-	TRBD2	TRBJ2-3	CASSPMTSGAGDTQYF	TGTGCCAGCTCACCGATGACTAGCGGGGCAGGAGATACGCAGTATTTT
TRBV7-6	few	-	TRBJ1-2	CASSSGTRHTF	TGTGCCAGCAGCTCTGGAACCCGGCACACCTTC
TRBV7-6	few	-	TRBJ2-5	CASSDGGLTLETQYF	TGTGCCAGCAGCGACGGGGGGCTTACCCTGGAGACCCAGTACTTC
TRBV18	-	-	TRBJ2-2	CASSPEGPINTGELFF	TGTGCCAGCTCACCAGAAGGACCTATTAACACCGGGGAGCTGTTTTTT
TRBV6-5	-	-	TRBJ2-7	CASSPSGNSYEQYF	TGTGCCAGCAGCCCATCCGGGAACTCCTACGAGCAGTACTTC
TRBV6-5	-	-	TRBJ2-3	CASRRQFTSTDTQYF	TGTGCCAGCAGGCGACAGTTTACTAGCACAGATACGCAGTATTTT
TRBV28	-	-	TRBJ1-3	CASSYETFSGNTIYF	TGTGCCAGCAGCTACGAGACCTTCTCTGGAAACACCATATATTTT
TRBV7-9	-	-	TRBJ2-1	CASTPRDVTYNEQFF	TGTGCCAGCACCCCCCGGGACGTAACCTACAATGAGCAGTTCTTC
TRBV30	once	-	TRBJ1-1	CAWSAFGLGRAFF	TGTGCCTGGAGTGCATTCGGACTTGGACGGGCTTTCTTT
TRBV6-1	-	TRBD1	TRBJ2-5	CASSEAQGAGRETQYF	TGTGCCAGCAGTGAAGCTCAGGGGGCGGGAAGAGAGACCCAGTACTTC
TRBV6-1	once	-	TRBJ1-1	CASSTGTVVNTEAFF	TGTGCCAGCAGTACCGGGACGGTCGTGAACACTGAAGCTTTCTTT
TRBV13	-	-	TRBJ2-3	CASSPRGQADTQYF	TGTGCCAGCAGCCCCAGGGGTCAGGCAGATACGCAGTATTTT
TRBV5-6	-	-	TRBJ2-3	CASSLNRGGYTQYF	TGTGCCAGCAGCTTGAACAGGGGAGGATATACGCAGTATTTT
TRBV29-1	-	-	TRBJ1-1	CSSRDNTEAFF	TGCAGTAGTAGAGATAACACTGAAGCTTTCTTT
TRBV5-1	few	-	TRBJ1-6	CASSPRRGSYNSPLHF	TGCGCCAGCAGCCCAAGGCGGGGTTCCTATAATTCACCCCTCCACTTT
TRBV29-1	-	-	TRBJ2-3	CSVVWTDTQYF	TGCAGCGTAGTTTGGACAGATACGCAGTATTTT
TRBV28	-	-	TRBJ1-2	CASSLDSYGYTF	TGTGCCAGCAGTCTCGACAGCTATGGCTACACCTTC
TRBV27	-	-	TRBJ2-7	CASSLLGVEQYF	TGTGCCAGCAGTTTGTTAGGGGTCGAGCAGTACTTC
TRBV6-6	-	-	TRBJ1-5	CATEGQNGPQHF	TGTGCCACCGAAGGTCAGAATGGGCCCCAGCATTTT
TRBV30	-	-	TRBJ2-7	CAWSVLREQYF	TGTGCCTGGAGTGTACTTCGGGAGCAGTACTTC
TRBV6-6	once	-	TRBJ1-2	CASSLDRGASYGYTF	TGTGCCAGCAGTCTGGACCGGGGGGCCAGCTATGGCTACACCTTC
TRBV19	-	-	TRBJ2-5	CASSRQAGYETQYF	TGTGCCAGTAGTCGGCAAGCGGGTTATGAGACCCAGTACTTC
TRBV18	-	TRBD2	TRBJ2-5	CASSPYYTSGRSGQETQYF	TGTGCCAGCTCACCCTACTATACGAGCGGGAGAAGTGGGCAAGAGACCCAGTACTTC
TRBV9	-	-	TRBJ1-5	CASSASGFSNQPQHF	TGTGCCAGCAGCGCTTCAGGGTTTAGCAATCAGCCCCAGCATTTT
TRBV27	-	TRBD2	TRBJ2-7	CASKDGTSDYEQYF	TGTGCCAGCAAGGATGGGACTAGTGACTACGAGCAGTACTTC
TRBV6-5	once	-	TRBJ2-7	CASSFGGGGSGEQYF	TGTGCCAGCAGCTTCGGGGGCGGCGGGAGCGGAGAGCAGTACTTC
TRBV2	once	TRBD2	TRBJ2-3	CASRETSGGTDTQYF	TGTGCCAGCAGGGAGACTAGCGGGGGAACAGATACGCAGTATTTT
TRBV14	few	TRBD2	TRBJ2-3	CASSQLAGLTDTQYF	TGTGCCAGCAGCCAACTAGCGGGTCTCACAGATACGCAGTATTTT
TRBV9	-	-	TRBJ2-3	CASSVELDPSTDTQYF	TGTGCCAGCAGCGTAGAACTCGACCCTAGCACAGATACGCAGTATTTT
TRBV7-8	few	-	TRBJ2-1	CASSLGGGEQFF	TGTGCCAGCAGCTTGGGGGGCGGCGAGCAGTTCTTC
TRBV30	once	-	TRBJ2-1	CAWSYRVDEQFF	TGTGCCTGGAGCTACCGGGTAGATGAGCAGTTCTTC